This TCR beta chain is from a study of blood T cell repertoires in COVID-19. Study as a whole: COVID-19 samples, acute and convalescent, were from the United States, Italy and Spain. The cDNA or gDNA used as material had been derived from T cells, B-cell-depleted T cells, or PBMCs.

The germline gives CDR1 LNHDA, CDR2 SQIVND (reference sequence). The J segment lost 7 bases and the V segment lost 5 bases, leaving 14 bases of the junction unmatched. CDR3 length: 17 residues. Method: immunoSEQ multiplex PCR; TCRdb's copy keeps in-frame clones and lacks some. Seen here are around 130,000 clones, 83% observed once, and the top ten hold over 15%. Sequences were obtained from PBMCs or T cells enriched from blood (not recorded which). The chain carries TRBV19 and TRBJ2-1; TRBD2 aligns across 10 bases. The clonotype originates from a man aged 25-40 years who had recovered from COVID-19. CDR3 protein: CASSSLGSASGRNEQFF. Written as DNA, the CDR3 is TGTGCCAGTAGTTCCCTGGGAAGTGCTAGCGGGAGAAATGAGCAGTTCTTC.